This entry lists 16 T cell receptor beta chains sequenced from one sample in a study of T cell responses to AZD1222 COVID-19 vaccine. Sequencing was performed with immunoSEQ multiplex PCR; in TCRdb, only in-frame clones are kept and a portion is missing. The sample holds more than 80,000 clones, around 91% seen once. Sequenced material: peripheral blood, taken 28 days after the second AZD1222 dose. These receptors originate from an adult who received the AZD1222 COVID-19 vaccine.

The V and J genes are TRBV12-5 and TRBJ2-1; 9 bases are shared with TRBD1. The V gene's germline CDR1 is LGHNT and CDR2 FRNRAP. The CDR3 covers 15 residues. V trimming: 7 bases; J trimming: 8 bases; junction bases outside the gene matches: 12. The CDR3 DNA reads as TGTGCTAGTGCCAGAAACAGGGGGCGCGTCGATGAGCAGTTCTTC. Translating it yields CASARNRGRVDEQFF. The full variable domain, its missing parts supplied by reference TRBV12-5 and TRBJ2-1, is DARVTQTPRHKVTEMGQEVTMRCQPILGHNTVFWYRQTMMQGLELLAYFRNRAPLDDSGMPKDRFSAEMPDATLATLKIQPSEPRDSAVYFCASARNRGRVDEQFFGPGTRLTVL.

This clone was counted only a few times. The chain employs TRBV5-1 and TRBJ1-1; TRBD1 is a possible D gene (5 bases). The germline V gene has CDR1 SGHRS and CDR2 YFSETQ. Between the trimmed V and J ends, which lost 1 base and 5 bases, there was a span of 18 bases. The CDR3 runs to 16 residues. In nucleotides, the CDR3 is TGCGCCAGCAGCTTGCGGGCAGGGCTTGATGGAACTGAAGCTTTCTTT. Translating gives CASSLRAGLDGTEAFF.

The chain carries TRBV13 and TRBJ2-3; tentatively, D is TRBD1 or TRBD2 (5 bases each). Germline V gene data show CDR1 as PRHDT and CDR2 as FYEKMQ (reference sequence). The CDR3 is 15 amino acids. The V gene lost 4 bases and the J gene lost 5 bases, with 16 bases spanning the gap. The CDR3 reads CASSSGTGFRDTQYF. The CDR3 coding sequence is TGTGCCAGCAGCTCAGGGACGGGGTTCAGAGATACGCAGTATTTT.

The chain carries TRBV11-2 and TRBJ1-3; D ambiguous. Per germline, CDR1 SGHAT and CDR2 FQNNGV. CDR3 length: 15 amino acids. V lost 0 bases, J lost 0 bases, and 6 bases lay in between. CDR3 sequence: CASSLDGTSGNTIYF. DNA for the CDR3: TGTGCCAGCAGCTTAGACGGAACCTCTGGAAACACCATATATTTT.

V usage is TRBV7-8 and J usage is TRBJ1-5; 9 nucleotides line up with TRBD1. CDR3 length equals 14 residues. The germline CDR1 and CDR2 sequences are SGHVS and FQNEAQ. V was pared by 5 bases and J by 7 bases, with 6 bases of the junction left unmatched. This chain's CDR3 is CASSGRTGDQPQHF. The CDR3 bases are TGTGCCAGCAGCGGAAGGACAGGGGACCAGCCCCAGCATTTT.

The chain uses TRBV9 and TRBJ2-7; D gene ambiguous. The CDR3 extends over 13 amino acids. Germline V gene data show CDR1 as SGDLS and CDR2 as YYNGEE. V dropped 0 bases and J dropped 0 bases, with 4 bases sitting between them. The CDR3 region has the DNA TGTGCCAGCAGCGTAGATCACTCCTACGAGCAGTACTTC. Protein product: CASSVDHSYEQYF.

The chain's CDR3 is CAAGSSYGYTF. In DNA form, the CDR3 reads TGTGCAGCGGGATCCTCCTATGGCTACACCTTC. The chain employs TRBV6-1 and TRBJ1-2; D uncertain. The germline V gene has CDR1 MNHNS and CDR2 SASEGT. This CDR3 comprises 11 residues.

The CDR3 nucleotides read TGTGCTAGTGGTTTAGGGCGTACCAAGTATTTT. It encodes CASGLGRTKYF. This chain connects TRBV12-5 to TRBJ2-3; D gene uncertain. There are 11 residues in the CDR3. CDR1 and CDR2 (germline): LGHNT, FRNRAP. With 3 bases removed from V and 13 bases from J, the gap between germline ends came to 11 bases. The full variable domain, rest sourced from reference TRBV12-5 and TRBJ2-3, is DARVTQTPRHKVTEMGQEVTMRCQPILGHNTVFWYRQTMMQGLELLAYFRNRAPLDDSGMPKDRFSAEMPDATLATLKIQPSEPRDSAVYFCASGLGRTKYFGPGTRLTVL.

This chain uses TRBV10-3 with TRBJ1-1, with D possibly being TRBD1 (6 bases). Germline V CDR1 and CDR2: ENHRY, SYGVKD. The V and J ends lost 5 bases and 4 bases respectively, with 11 bases between them. This CDR3 is 13 amino acids long. The CDR3 region has the DNA TGTGCCATCAGTCTCACAGGGAGCACTGAAGCTTTCTTT. Amino acid sequence: CAISLTGSTEAFF.

The chain combines TRBV19 with TRBJ1-1, with a tentative D call TRBD1 (5 bases). Germline-derived CDR1 and CDR2 are LNHDA and SQIVND (reference sequence). This CDR3 spans 15 amino acids. V lost 3 bases and J 4 bases, leaving 15 bases between the germline ends. The chain's CDR3 is CASSIPTRGSTEAFF. CDR3 bases: TGTGCCAGTAGTATTCCTACAAGGGGTAGCACTGAAGCTTTCTTT.

The chain joins TRBV7-2 to TRBJ2-7, with 7 bases matching TRBD2. Trimming took 4 bases from V and 1 from J; bases not matched to a gene: 1. Germline assignment: CDR1 SGHTA and CDR2 FQGNSA. The CDR3 loop spans 13 amino acids. CDR3 in amino acids: CASSWGGSYEQYF. The CDR3, as DNA: TGTGCCAGCAGCTGGGGGGGGTCCTACGAGCAGTACTTC.

A single count supports this clone. This chain links TRBV6-1 with TRBJ2-5; D is unresolved. Trimming shortened V by 3 bases and J by 5 bases, and 4 bases separated the two germline ends. Germline CDR1 is MNHNS and CDR2 is SASEGT. CDR3 length: 11 residues. The CDR3 loop is CASSEGETQYF. Written as DNA, the CDR3 is TGTGCCAGCAGTGAGGGGGAGACCCAGTACTTC.

V usage is TRBV5-1 and J usage is TRBJ1-2; no clear D gene. The V end was cut by 1 base, the J end by 3 bases, with 7 bases between. Germline V lookup: CDR1 SGHRS, CDR2 YFSETQ. This CDR3 contains 13 residues. The CDR3 nucleotides read TGCGCCAGCAGCTTGAACAACCACTATGGCTACACCTTC. Protein sequence: CASSLNNHYGYTF.

The rearrangement uses TRBV30 and TRBJ1-1; no clear D gene. This CDR3 has 16 amino acids. Deletions cut 6 bases from V and 2 bases from J, with 22 bases between. Per the germline V gene, CDR1 is GTSNPN and CDR2 is SVGIG (reference sequence). This CDR3 reads CACIKIGEGTNTEAFF. In DNA, the CDR3 is TGTGCCTGTATCAAAATTGGGGAGGGTACTAACACTGAAGCTTTCTTT.

The chain uses TRBV7-9 and TRBJ2-1; the D gene could be TRBD1 or TRBD2 (6 bases each). The V gene's germline CDR1 is SEHNR and CDR2 FQNEAQ (reference sequence). With 5 bases removed from V and 6 bases from J, the gap between germline ends came to 20 bases. The CDR3 extends over 16 amino acids. CDR3 sequence (DNA): TGTGCCAGCAGCCATTTGGGGGGCCCGGGCATCAATGAGCAGTTCTTC. Its protein product is CASSHLGGPGINEQFF.

The CDR3 protein is CAWSGLIEQYF. The CDR3 DNA reads TGTGCCTGGAGTGGTCTAATCGAGCAGTACTTC. V usage is TRBV30 and J usage is TRBJ2-7; no firm D call. The CDR3 extends over 11 amino acids. V lost 1 base to trimming and J lost 6 bases, with 7 bases between them. Germline CDR1 is GTSNPN and CDR2 is SVGIG (reference sequence).